Sequencing of this T cell receptor (beta chain) was carried out in a study of cytotoxic CD8 clonotypes in ibrutinib-treated CLL. Study at large: Within the patient group, ten to twelve were relapsed/refractory and around 15 treatment-naive, and approximately 17 were IGHV unmutated.

This CDR3 contains 17 residues. Germline CDR1 and CDR2: SGHRS and YFSETQ. V dropped 0 bases and J dropped 0; count of bases not matched to a gene: 5. Some clones are missing from TCRdb's copy, which holds only in-frame ones; the method was immunoSEQ multiplex PCR. The table records around 30,000 clones, approximately 62% of them present only once. To note about this clone: The antigen is unknown.

Findings and limits, study-wide: Contraction or stability on treatment was seen for public clonotypes, which were uncommon.

The clonotype comes from a human donor with chronic lymphocytic leukemia. Source: PBMCs, taken before ibrutinib treatment. This chain uses TRBV5-1 with TRBJ1-3; the match to TRBD1 covers 8 bases. The CDR3 region is CASSLGIQGGSGNTIYF. In DNA, the CDR3 is TGCGCCAGCAGCTTGGGGATACAGGGGGGCTCTGGAAACACCATATATTTT.